These 10 T cell receptor beta chains originate from one sample sequenced in a study of Graves' ophthalmopathy and Graves' hyperthyroidism. The sequenced template was RNA, covering the TCR beta CDR3 region. Second-round multiplex PCR came after a first-round RT-PCR that employed HTBI primers. TCRdb re-called the multiplex PCR reads with MiXCR, one entry per CDR3 protein. Here the sample spans 340,000 or so distinct CDR3 sequences, 17% being singletons. The sample was peripheral blood. Source of these receptors: an adult man with Graves' ophthalmopathy.

In this sample, this clonotype turned up many times. J is TRBJ2-7 and V is TRBV6-5, with TRBD1 matching over 9 bases. Germline assignment: CDR1 MNHEY and CDR2 SVGAGI. Trimming cost V 7 bases and J 7 bases; bases outside gene matches: 5. The CDR3 has 12 residues. The CDR3 is CASTGQGREQYF. Written as DNA, the CDR3 is TGTGCCAGCACGGGACAGGGACGTGAGCAGTACTTC.

This clonotype was observed many times. The chain employs TRBV20-1 and TRBJ2-7; 8 nucleotides match TRBD2. This CDR3 is built from 15 residues. Germline CDR1 reads DFQATT; CDR2 reads SNEGSKA (reference sequence). Trimming took 7 bases from V and 5 from J; bases not matched to a gene: 16. In DNA form, the CDR3 reads TGCAGTGTTTCGCCCCCCCGGGGGGGCCCCAACGAGCAGTACTTC. This encodes CSVSPPRGGPNEQYF.

In this sample, this clonotype turned up many times. V usage is TRBV20-1 and J usage is TRBJ2-7, with D perhaps TRBD2 (5 bases). V lost 0 bases and J 3 bases, leaving 15 bases between the germline ends. The germline V gene has CDR1 DFQATT and CDR2 SNEGSKA (reference sequence). CDR3 length: 15 amino acids. The DNA of the CDR3 is TGCAGTGCTAGAGATAGTCGGAGCGGTTACTACGAGCAGTACTTC. Its translation: CSARDSRSGYYEQYF.

This clonotype occurred a few times. This may come from a read error, since a much larger clone is one base off. This chain connects TRBV6-2 or TRBV6-3 to TRBJ2-6; either TRBD1 or TRBD2 may fit D (5 bases each). The CDR3 spans 18 residues. The V and J ends lost 4 bases and 0 bases respectively, with 16 bases between them. Germline V gene sequence: CDR1 MNHEY, CDR2 SVGEGT. The CDR3 DNA follows: TGTGCCAGCAGTTTCGTGGGGGTCCTCCTCTCTGGGGCCAACGTCCTGACTTTC. It yields the protein CASSFVGVLLSGANVLTF.

The chain joins TRBV27 to TRBJ2-7; D possibly corresponds to TRBD2 (6 bases). Trimming removed 10 bases from V and 2 bases from J, with 18 bases in between. CDR3 size: 14 residues. The germline gives CDR1 MNHEY, CDR2 SMNVEV (reference sequence). The CDR3 DNA reads as TGTGCCACCATGAAGAGGGACTTCGCCTACGAGCAGTACTTC. This sequence encodes CATMKRDFAYEQYF.

This clonotype has ten or more counts. The rearrangement uses TRBV28 and TRBJ2-7; weak D call: TRBD1 (6 bases). Looked up from germline, CDR1 is MDHEN and CDR2 is SYDVKM. The length of the CDR3 is 14 residues. V lost 2 bases and J lost 5, with 13 bases in between. For the CDR3, the DNA is TGTGCCAGCAGTTTACTGGGCAGGGGCAACGAGCAGTACTTC. Protein product: CASSLLGRGNEQYF.

This clonotype has at least ten counts. This CDR3 reads CASSERPGTNTGELFF. The DNA of the CDR3 is TGTGCCAGCAGTGAACGTCCGGGAACAAACACCGGGGAGCTGTTTTTT. The chain recombines TRBV2 with TRBJ2-2; D may be TRBD2 (5 bases). Between the trimmed V and J ends, which lost 2 bases and 2 bases, there was a span of 12 bases. From germline, CDR1 is SNHLY and CDR2 FYNNEI. The CDR3 is made up of 16 amino acids.

This clonotype has a count of ten or more. The rearrangement uses TRBV20-1 and TRBJ1-2; D remains ambiguous. CDR3 length: 12 amino acids. The V end was cut by 3 bases, the J end by 7 bases, with 12 bases between. Germline V gene data show CDR1 as DFQATT and CDR2 as SNEGSKA (reference sequence). CDR3 nucleotides: TGCAGTGCTAGCTTTAGGACTCTTGGCTACACCTTC. This gives the protein CSASFRTLGYTF.

This clonotype has a count of ten or more. The gene calls are TRBV2 and TRBJ2-2, with 10 nucleotides matching TRBD1. Per germline, CDR1 SNHLY and CDR2 FYNNEI. Trimming cost V 6 bases and J 6 bases; bases outside gene matches: 4. The CDR3 sequence is 14 residues long. The CDR3 sequence is CASRRDRGSGELFF. As DNA, the CDR3 is TGTGCCAGCAGAAGGGACAGGGGTTCCGGGGAGCTGTTTTTT.

This clonotype came up many times. V gene TRBV2 combines with J gene TRBJ1-5; D is undetermined. Germline V gives CDR1 SNHLY, CDR2 FYNNEI. The CDR3 contains 15 residues. With 0 bases removed from V and 7 bases from J, the gap between germline ends came to 13 bases. CDR3 in DNA: TGTGCCAGCAGTGAAGCCCTGGGGTTTGTCCAGCCCCAGCATTTT. Its protein is CASSEALGFVQPQHF.